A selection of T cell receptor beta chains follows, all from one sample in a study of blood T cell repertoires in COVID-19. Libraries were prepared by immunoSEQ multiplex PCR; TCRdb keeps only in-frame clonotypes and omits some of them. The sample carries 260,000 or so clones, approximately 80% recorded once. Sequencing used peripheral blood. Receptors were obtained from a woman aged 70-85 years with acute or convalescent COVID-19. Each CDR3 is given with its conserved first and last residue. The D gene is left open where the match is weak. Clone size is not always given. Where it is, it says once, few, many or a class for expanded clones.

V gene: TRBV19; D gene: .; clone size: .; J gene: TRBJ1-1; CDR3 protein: CASSIINRDTEAFF; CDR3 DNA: TGTGCCAGTAGTATAATCAACAGGGACACTGAAGCTTTCTTT
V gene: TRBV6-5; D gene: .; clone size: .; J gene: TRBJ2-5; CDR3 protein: CASSYEAGRYQETQYF; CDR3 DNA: TGTGCCAGCAGTTACGAGGCAGGGAGGTACCAAGAGACCCAGTACTTC
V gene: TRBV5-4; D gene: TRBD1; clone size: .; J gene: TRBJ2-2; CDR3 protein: CASSSGTGGSGELFF; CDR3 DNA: TGTGCCAGCAGCTCCGGGACAGGGGGTTCCGGGGAGCTGTTTTTT
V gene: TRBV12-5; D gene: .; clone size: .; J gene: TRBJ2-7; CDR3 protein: CASGLGDNYEQYF; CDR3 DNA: TGTGCTAGTGGTTTGGGGGACAACTACGAGCAGTACTTC
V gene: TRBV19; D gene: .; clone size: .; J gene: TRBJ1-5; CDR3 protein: CASSITGRSGQPQHF; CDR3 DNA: TGTGCCAGTAGTATAACAGGGAGATCTGGCCAGCCCCAGCATTTT
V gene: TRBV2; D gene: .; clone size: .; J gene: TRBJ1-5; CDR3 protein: CASSELGSQPQHF; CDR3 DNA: TGTGCCAGCAGTGAACTAGGTAGTCAGCCCCAGCATTTT
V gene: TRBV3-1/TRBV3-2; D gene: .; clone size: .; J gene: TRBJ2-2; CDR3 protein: CASSLKGAGELFF; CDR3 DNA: TGTGCCAGCAGCCTCAAAGGGGCCGGGGAGCTGTTTTTT
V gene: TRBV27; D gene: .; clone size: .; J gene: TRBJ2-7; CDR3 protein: CASSVGGAYEQYF; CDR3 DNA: TGTGCCAGCAGCGTTGGTGGAGCCTACGAGCAGTACTTC
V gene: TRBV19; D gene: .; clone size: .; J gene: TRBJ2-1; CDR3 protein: CASSTRQVAYNEQFF; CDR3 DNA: TGTGCCAGTAGTACTAGACAGGTAGCCTACAATGAGCAGTTCTTC
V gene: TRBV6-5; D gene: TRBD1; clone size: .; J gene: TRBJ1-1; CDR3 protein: CASNRGGLDTEAFF; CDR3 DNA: TGTGCCAGCAACAGGGGCGGGTTGGACACTGAAGCTTTCTTT
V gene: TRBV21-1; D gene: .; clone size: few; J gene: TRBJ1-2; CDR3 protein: CASIKENLGQPYGYTF; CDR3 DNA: TGTGCCAGCATCAAAGAAAACTTGGGACAGCCCTATGGCTACACCTTC
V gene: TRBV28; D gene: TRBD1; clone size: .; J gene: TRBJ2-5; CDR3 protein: CASSPLGQGVPVYQETQYF; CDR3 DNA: TGTGCCAGCAGCCCTCTAGGACAGGGAGTCCCCGTGTACCAAGAGACCCAGTACTTC
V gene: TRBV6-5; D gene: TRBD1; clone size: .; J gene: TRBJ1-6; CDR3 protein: CASSYSGTGGNSPLHF; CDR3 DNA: TGTGCCAGCAGTTACTCAGGGACAGGGGGCAACTCACCCCTCCACTTT
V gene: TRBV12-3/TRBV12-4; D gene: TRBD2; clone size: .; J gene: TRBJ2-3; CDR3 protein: CASLAGAVDTQYF; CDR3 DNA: TGTGCCAGTTTAGCGGGGGCAGTAGATACGCAGTATTTT
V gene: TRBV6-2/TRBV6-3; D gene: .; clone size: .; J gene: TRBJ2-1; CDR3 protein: CASSLLNEQFF; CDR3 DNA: TGTGCCAGCAGTCTTTTGAATGAGCAGTTCTTC
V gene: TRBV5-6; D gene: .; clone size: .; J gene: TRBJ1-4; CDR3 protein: CASSGGEGREKLFF; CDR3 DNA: TGTGCCAGCAGCGGCGGGGAGGGACGGGAAAAACTGTTTTTT
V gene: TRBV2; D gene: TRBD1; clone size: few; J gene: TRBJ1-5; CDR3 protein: CASSGQGLSNQPQHF; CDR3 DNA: TGTGCCAGCAGTGGACAGGGTTTAAGCAATCAGCCCCAGCATTTT
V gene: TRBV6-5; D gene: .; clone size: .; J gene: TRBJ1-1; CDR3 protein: CASSSWTDYTEAFF; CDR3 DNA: TGTGCCAGCAGTTCCTGGACAGATTACACTGAAGCTTTCTTT
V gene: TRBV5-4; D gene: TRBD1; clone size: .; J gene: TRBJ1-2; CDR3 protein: CASSWDRNYGYTF; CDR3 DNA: TGTGCCAGCAGCTGGGACAGGAACTATGGCTACACCTTC
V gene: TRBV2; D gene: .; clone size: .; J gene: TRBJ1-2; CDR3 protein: CASSEASRPSKALEF; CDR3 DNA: TGTGCCAGCAGTGAAGCGTCAAGACCCTCTAAGGCTCTAGAATTC
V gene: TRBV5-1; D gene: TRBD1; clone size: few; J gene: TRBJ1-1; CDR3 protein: CASSLGTDRGAEAFF; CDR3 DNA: TGCGCCAGCAGCTTGGGGACAGACAGGGGGGCTGAAGCTTTCTTT
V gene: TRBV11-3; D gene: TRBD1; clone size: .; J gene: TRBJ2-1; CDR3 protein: CASSLGQGAYNEQFF; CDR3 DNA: TGTGCCAGCAGCCTCGGACAGGGGGCATACAATGAGCAGTTCTTC
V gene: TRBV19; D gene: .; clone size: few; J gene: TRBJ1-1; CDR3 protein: CASSPGYRPTMNTEAFF; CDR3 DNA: TGTGCCAGTAGCCCTGGGTACAGGCCGACCATGAACACTGAAGCTTTCTTT
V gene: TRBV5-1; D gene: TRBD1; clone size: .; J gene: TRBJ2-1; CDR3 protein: CASRGTGDYNEQFF; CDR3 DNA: TGCGCCAGCAGGGGGACAGGGGACTACAATGAGCAGTTCTTC
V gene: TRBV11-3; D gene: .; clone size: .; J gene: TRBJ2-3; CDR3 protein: CASSGEADTQYF; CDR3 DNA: TGTGCCAGCAGCGGGGAGGCAGATACGCAGTATTTT
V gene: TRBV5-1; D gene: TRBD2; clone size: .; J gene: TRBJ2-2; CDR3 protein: CASSLEGRGASATGELFF; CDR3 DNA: TGCGCCAGCAGCTTGGAAGGGCGGGGGGCCTCGGCTACCGGGGAGCTGTTTTTT
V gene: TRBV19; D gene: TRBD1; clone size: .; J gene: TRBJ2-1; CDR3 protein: CASSTGTGSYNEQFF; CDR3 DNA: TGTGCCAGTAGTACCGGGACAGGCTCCTACAATGAGCAGTTCTTC
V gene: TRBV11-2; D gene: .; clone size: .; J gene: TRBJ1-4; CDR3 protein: CASSLGGGSNEKLFF; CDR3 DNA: TGTGCCAGCAGCTTAGGTGGGGGGTCTAATGAAAAACTGTTTTTT
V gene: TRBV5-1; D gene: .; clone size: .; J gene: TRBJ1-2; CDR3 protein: CASSLTRGNYGYTF; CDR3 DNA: TGCGCCAGCAGCTTGACGAGGGGGAACTATGGCTACACCTTC
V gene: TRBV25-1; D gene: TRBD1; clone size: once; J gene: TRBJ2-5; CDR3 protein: CASSGYRGQETQYF; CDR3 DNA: TGTGCCAGCAGTGGATACAGGGGTCAAGAGACCCAGTACTTC
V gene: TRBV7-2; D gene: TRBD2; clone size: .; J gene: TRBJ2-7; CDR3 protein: CASSLALGSGGAYEQYF; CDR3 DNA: TGTGCCAGCAGCTTAGCGCTAGGTAGCGGGGGGGCATACGAGCAGTACTTC
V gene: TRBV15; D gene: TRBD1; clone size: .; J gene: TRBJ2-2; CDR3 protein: CATSRESLGTGGSGELFF; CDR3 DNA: TGTGCCACCAGCAGAGAGAGTTTGGGGACAGGGGGCTCTGGGGAGCTGTTTTTT
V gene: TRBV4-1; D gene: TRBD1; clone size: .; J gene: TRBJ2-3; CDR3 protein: CASSRTRTGGSDTQYF; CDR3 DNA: TGCGCCAGCAGTCGGACTCGGACAGGGGGCTCAGATACGCAGTATTTT
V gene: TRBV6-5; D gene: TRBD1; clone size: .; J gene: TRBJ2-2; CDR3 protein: CASRPGTANTGELFF; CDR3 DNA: TGTGCCAGCAGACCCGGGACAGCGAACACCGGGGAGCTGTTTTTT
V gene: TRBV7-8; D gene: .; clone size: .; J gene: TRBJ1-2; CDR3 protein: CASSAGPSYGYTF; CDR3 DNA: TGTGCCAGCAGCGCGGGACCTTCCTATGGCTACACCTTC
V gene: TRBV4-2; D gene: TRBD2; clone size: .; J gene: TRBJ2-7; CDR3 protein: CASSQISGGPYEQYF; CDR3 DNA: TGTGCCAGCAGCCAAATTAGCGGGGGGCCGTACGAGCAGTACTTC
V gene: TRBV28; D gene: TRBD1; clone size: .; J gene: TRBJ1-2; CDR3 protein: CASSLRGTGTNNYGYTF; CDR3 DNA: TGTGCCAGCAGTTTAAGGGGGACAGGAACCAATAACTATGGCTACACCTTC
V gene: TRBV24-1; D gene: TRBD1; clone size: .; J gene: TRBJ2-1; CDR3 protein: CATSEHTGVGSYNEQFF; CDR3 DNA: TGTGCCACCAGTGAACATACAGGGGTAGGGTCCTACAATGAGCAGTTCTTC